The 10 T cell receptor beta chains presented below share a single source sample, sequenced in a study of T cell changes during pregnancy in multiple sclerosis. TCRdb's table, derived via immunoSEQ multiplex PCR, lists solely in-frame clones and lacks some. Seen here are approximately 21,000 clones, around 89% observed once, and the top ten hold 5.5% to 8%. Specimen: CD8+ T cells from peripheral blood mononuclear cells, collected in the first trimester of pregnancy. These receptors came from a female donor with multiple sclerosis, enrolled in a pregnancy study.

This rearrangement joins TRBV28 to TRBJ2-2; unclear D gene. This CDR3 has 15 residues. V was trimmed by 5 bases and J by 6 bases, leaving 16 bases between them. CDR1 is MDHEN and CDR2 is SYDVKM in the germline V gene. The CDR3 DNA sequence: TGTGCCAGCAGTCCCCTAGAGCCCGTGCCCGGGGAGCTGTTTTTT. Translating it yields CASSPLEPVPGELFF.

The CDR3 bases are TGTGCCAGTAGTATAGTCCCCCTAGCGGGAGAGCAGTTCTTC. As protein: CASSIVPLAGEQFF. The chain carries TRBV19 and TRBJ2-1; 9 nucleotides match TRBD2. Germline CDR1 is LNHDA and CDR2 is SQIVND (reference sequence). J lost 10 bases, V lost 1 base, and 5 bases had no gene match. The CDR3 sequence is 14 residues long. The complete variable domain, with remaining parts taken from reference TRBV19 and TRBJ2-1, reads DGGITQSPKYLFRKEGQNVTLSCEQNLNHDAMYWYRQDPGQGLRLIYYSQIVNDFQKGDIAEGYSVSREKKESFPLTVTSAQKNPTAFYLCASSIVPLAGEQFFGPGTRLTVL.

V usage is TRBV2 and J usage is TRBJ2-3; TRBD2 matches at 7 bases. The CDR3 has 14 amino acids. Germline trimming cut 1 base from V and 4 bases from J; bases unmatched to any gene: 2. Germline assignment: CDR1 SNHLY and CDR2 FYNNEI. CDR3 DNA: TGTGCCAGCAGTGAAGGGGCGGGAGCAGATACGCAGTATTTT. Translated, it gives CASSEGAGADTQYF.

The chain is built from TRBV11-1 and TRBJ2-1; 10 nucleotides align to TRBD2. Looked up from germline, CDR1 is SGHAT and CDR2 is FQDESV (reference sequence). Trimming at V came to 1 base and at J to 5 bases, leaving 5 bases not matched to a gene. The CDR3 runs to 16 residues. CDR3 in amino acids: CASSLEIAGGHNEQFF. In nucleotides, the CDR3 is TGTGCCAGCAGCTTAGAGATAGCGGGAGGCCACAATGAGCAGTTCTTC. The complete variable domain, with remaining parts taken from reference TRBV11-1 and TRBJ2-1, reads EAEVAQSPRYKITEKSQAVAFWCDPISGHATLYWYRQILGQGPELLVQFQDESVVDDSQLPKDRFSAERLKGVDSTLKIQPAELGDSAMYLCASSLEIAGGHNEQFFGPGTRLTVL.

The chain carries TRBV7-9 and TRBJ1-1; D ambiguous. Between the trimmed V and J ends, which lost 1 base and 4 bases, there was a span of 10 bases. The CDR3 contains 14 residues. Germline V CDR1 and CDR2: SEHNR, FQNEAQ (reference sequence). CDR3 in DNA: TGTGCCAGCAGCTTAGGGGAGTTGGTCACTGAAGCTTTCTTT. Protein sequence: CASSLGELVTEAFF.

V is TRBV9 and J is TRBJ2-7; 8 bases agree with TRBD1. Germline CDR1 SGDLS, CDR2 YYNGEE. Losses at the gene ends were 4 bases for V and 4 bases for J; bases not matched to a gene: 7. This CDR3 is 14 amino acids long. The CDR3 DNA is TGTGCCAGCAGCAGGACGGACAGGGCGTACGAGCAGTACTTC. The encoded protein is CASSRTDRAYEQYF.

The CDR3 region has the DNA TGTGCCAGCAGCTTACTAACACGGAGTGGGGAGACCCAGTACTTC. Translating gives CASSLLTRSGETQYF. The J gene is TRBJ2-5, the V gene TRBV7-8; no firm D call. CDR3 length: 15 amino acids. Per the germline V gene, CDR1 is SGHVS and CDR2 is FQNEAQ. Trimming cost V 2 bases and J 5 bases, with 15 bases left between them. The whole variable domain, filled in from reference TRBV7-8 and TRBJ2-5, reads GAGVSQSPRYKVAKRGQDVALRCDPISGHVSLFWYQQALGQGPEFLTYFQNEAQLDKSGLPSDRFFAERPEGSVSTLKIQRTQQEDSAVYLCASSLLTRSGETQYFGPGTRLLVL.

This chain links TRBV9 with TRBJ2-5; TRBD2 matches 8 bases. This CDR3 contains 16 residues. Germline assignment: CDR1 SGDLS and CDR2 YYNGEE. The V and J ends lost 0 bases and 5 bases, in that order; junction bases with no gene match: 9. Here the CDR3 reads CASSVASGSVGETQYF. The CDR3 region has the DNA TGTGCCAGCAGCGTAGCGAGCGGGAGCGTCGGCGAGACCCAGTACTTC. The full variable domain, with the rest looked up from reference TRBV9 and TRBJ2-5, is DSGVTQTPKHLITATGQRVTLRCSPRSGDLSVYWYQQSLDQGLQFLIQYYNGEERAKGNILERFSAQQFPDLHSELNLSSLELGDSALYFCASSVASGSVGETQYFGPGTRLLVL.

V is TRBV7-2 and J is TRBJ2-7, with D possibly being TRBD1 (5 bases). Germline V CDR1 and CDR2: SGHTA, FQGNSA. The length of the CDR3 is 14 residues. V was clipped by 3 bases and J by 2 bases, with 11 bases between them. The CDR3 here is CASSLTAQTYEQYF. The CDR3 DNA sequence: TGTGCCAGCAGCTTGACAGCACAAACCTACGAGCAGTACTTC.

This chain connects TRBV4-3 to TRBJ2-2; TRBD1 matches 9 bases. The CDR3 runs to 17 residues. V shed 0 bases, J shed 3 bases, and the junction held 5 bases outside the gene matches. Germline assignment: CDR1 LGHNA and CDR2 YSLEER. The chain's CDR3 is CASSQDQRTGDTGELFF. CDR3 sequence (DNA): TGCGCCAGCAGCCAAGATCAGAGGACAGGGGACACCGGGGAGCTGTTTTTT.